Presented here are 8 T cell receptor beta chains from one specimen sequenced in a study of T cell responses to AZD1222 COVID-19 vaccine. Sequencing was performed with immunoSEQ multiplex PCR; in TCRdb, only in-frame clones are kept and a portion is missing. The sample records approximately 140,000 clones, less than 95% being singletons. The sample consisted of peripheral blood, taken on day 0 of AZD1222 vaccination. Receptor source: an adult in good health.

The chain has TRBV4-3 and TRBJ2-2; D may match TRBD1 or TRBD2 (5 bases each). Per the germline V gene, CDR1 is LGHNA and CDR2 is YSLEER. The CDR3 loop spans 15 amino acids. With 4 bases removed from V and 2 bases from J, the gap between germline ends came to 11 bases. CDR3 in amino acids: CASSRGRKNTGELFF. The DNA for the CDR3 is TGCGCCAGCAGCCGGGGACGGAAAAACACCGGGGAGCTGTTTTTT.

The rearrangement joins TRBV7-2 to TRBJ2-1, with 7 positions matching TRBD2. Germline V lookup: CDR1 SGHTA, CDR2 FQGNSA. The V and J ends lost 9 bases and 4 bases, in that order; junction bases with no gene match: 6. The CDR3 runs to 13 residues. CDR3 bases: TGTGCCAGTCGGCGGGGGTGGTACAATGAGCAGTTCTTC. Residues: CASRRGWYNEQFF. Using reference TRBV7-2 and TRBJ2-1 for the parts outside the CDR3, the full variable domain is GAGVSQSPSNKVTEKGKDVELRCDPISGHTALYWYRQSLGQGLEFLIYFQGNSAPDKSGLPSDRFSAERTGGSVSTLTIQRTQQEDSAVYLCASRRGWYNEQFFGPGTRLTVL.

V usage is TRBV12-3 or TRBV12-4 and J usage is TRBJ1-2, with D unresolved. With 5 bases removed from V and 5 bases from J, the gap between germline ends came to 12 bases. There are 13 residues in the CDR3. CDR3 amino acids: CASSLDGRYGYTF. CDR3 nucleotides: TGTGCCAGCAGTCTGGACGGGAGGTATGGCTACACCTTC.

The chain couples TRBV11-3 to TRBJ2-1, with unresolved D. The CDR3 totals 14 residues. Trimming left V 2 bases short and J 9 bases short, with 14 bases between. Germline-derived CDR1 and CDR2 are SGHNT and YENEEA. The CDR3 bases are TGTGCCAGCAGCTTATGGCAACCCGGCGGTGAGCAGTTCTTC. Amino acid sequence: CASSLWQPGGEQFF. The whole variable domain, filled in from reference TRBV11-3 and TRBJ2-1, reads EAGVVQSPRYKIIEKKQPVAFWCNPISGHNTLYWYLQNLGQGPELLIRYENEEAVDDSQLPKDRFSAERLKGVDSTLKIQPAELGDSAVYLCASSLWQPGGEQFFGPGTRLTVL.

This sequence joins TRBV27 and TRBJ2-7; 7 bases are shared with TRBD1. V was pared by 4 bases and J by 5 bases, with 5 bases of the junction left unmatched. The CDR3 is 13 residues long. Germline-derived CDR1 and CDR2 are MNHEY and SMNVEV (reference sequence). The CDR3 spells CASSSSRGNEQYF. The CDR3, as DNA: TGTGCCAGCAGTTCCTCCAGGGGGAACGAGCAGTACTTC.

The chain employs TRBV11-3 and TRBJ1-1, with 9 nucleotides matching TRBD1. There are 14 residues in the CDR3. Trimming removed 4 bases from V and 1 base from J; junction bases left unmatched: 1. Looked up from germline, CDR1 is SGHNT and CDR2 is YENEEA. The CDR3 nucleotides read TGTGCCAGCAGCTCACAGGGGGCGAACACTGAAGCTTTCTTT. Translation: CASSSQGANTEAFF.

This clone came up a few times. The genes are TRBV7-9 and TRBJ2-3; no firm D call. V dropped 3 bases and J dropped 5 bases, with 12 bases sitting between them. The CDR3 consists of 14 residues. Germline CDR1 SEHNR, CDR2 FQNEAQ (reference sequence). The DNA of the CDR3 is TGTGCCAGCAGCTTCCCCCTAATGGGAGATACGCAGTATTTT. Residues: CASSFPLMGDTQYF.

The chain uses TRBV2 and TRBJ2-4; TRBD2 is a possible D gene (5 bases). Germline V gene sequence: CDR1 SNHLY, CDR2 FYNNEI. This CDR3 is built from 12 residues. The V gene lost 4 bases and the J gene lost 6 bases, with 7 bases spanning the gap. CDR3 DNA: TGTGCCAGCAGTGGCCTAGCAAACATTCAGTACTTC. Its translation is CASSGLANIQYF.